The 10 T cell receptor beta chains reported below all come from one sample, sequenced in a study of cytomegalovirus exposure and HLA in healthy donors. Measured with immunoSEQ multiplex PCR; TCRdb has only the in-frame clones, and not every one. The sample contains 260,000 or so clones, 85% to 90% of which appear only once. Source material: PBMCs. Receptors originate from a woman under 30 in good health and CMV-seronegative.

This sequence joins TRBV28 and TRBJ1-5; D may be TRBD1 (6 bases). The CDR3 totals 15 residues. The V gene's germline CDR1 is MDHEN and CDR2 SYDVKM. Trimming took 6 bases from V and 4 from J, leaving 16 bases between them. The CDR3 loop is CASSLGSGVNQPQHF. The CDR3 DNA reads TGTGCCAGCAGCCTCGGGTCAGGGGTGAATCAGCCCCAGCATTTT.

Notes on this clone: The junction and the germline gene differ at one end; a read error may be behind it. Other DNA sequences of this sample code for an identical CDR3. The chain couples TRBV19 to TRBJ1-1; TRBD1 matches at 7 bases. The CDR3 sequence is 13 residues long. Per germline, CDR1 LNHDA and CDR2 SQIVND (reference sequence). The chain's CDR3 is CASSVDRDTEAFF. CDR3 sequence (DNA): TGTGCCAGTAGTGTAGACAGGGACACTGAAGCTTTCTTT.

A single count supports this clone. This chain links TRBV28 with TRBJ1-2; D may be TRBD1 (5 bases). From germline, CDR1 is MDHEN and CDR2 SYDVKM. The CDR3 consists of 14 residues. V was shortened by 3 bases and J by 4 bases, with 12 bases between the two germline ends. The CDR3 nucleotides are TGTGCCAGCAGTTTCCAGGGACTCTTCTATGGCTACACCTTC. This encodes CASSFQGLFYGYTF.

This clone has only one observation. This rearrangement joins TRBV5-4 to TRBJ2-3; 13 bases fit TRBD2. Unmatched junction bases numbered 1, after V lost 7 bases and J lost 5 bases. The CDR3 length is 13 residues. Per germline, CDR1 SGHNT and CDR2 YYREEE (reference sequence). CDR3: CASGLAGEDTQYF. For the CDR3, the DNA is TGTGCCAGCGGACTAGCGGGAGAAGATACGCAGTATTTT.

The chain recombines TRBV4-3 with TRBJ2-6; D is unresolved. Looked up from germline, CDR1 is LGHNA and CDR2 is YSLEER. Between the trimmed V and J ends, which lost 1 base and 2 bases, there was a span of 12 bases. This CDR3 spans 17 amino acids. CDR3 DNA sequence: TGCGCCAGCAGCCAAGGGTACAGTCCTGCTGGGGCCAACGTCCTGACTTTC. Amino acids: CASSQGYSPAGANVLTF.

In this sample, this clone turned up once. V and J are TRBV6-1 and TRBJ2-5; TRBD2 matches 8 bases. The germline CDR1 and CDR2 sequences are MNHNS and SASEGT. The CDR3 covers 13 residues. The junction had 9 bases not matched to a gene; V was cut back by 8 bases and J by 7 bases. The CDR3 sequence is CASGGGRSGTQYF. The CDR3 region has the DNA TGTGCCAGCGGCGGCGGGAGGTCGGGGACCCAGTACTTC.

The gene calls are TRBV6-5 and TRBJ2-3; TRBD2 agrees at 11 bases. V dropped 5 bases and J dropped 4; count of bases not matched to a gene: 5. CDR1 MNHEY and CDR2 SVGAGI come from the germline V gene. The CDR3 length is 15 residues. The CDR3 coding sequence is TGTGCCAGCAGTGTGACTAGCGGGACATCAGATACGCAGTATTTT. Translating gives CASSVTSGTSDTQYF.

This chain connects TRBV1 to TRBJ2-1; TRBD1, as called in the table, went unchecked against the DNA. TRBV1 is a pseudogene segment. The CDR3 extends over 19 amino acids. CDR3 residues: CTSSQDGEGTGEGDNEQFF. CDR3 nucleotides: TGCACCAGCAGCCAAGATGGAGAGGGGACAGGGGAGGGTGACAATGAGCAGTTCTTC.

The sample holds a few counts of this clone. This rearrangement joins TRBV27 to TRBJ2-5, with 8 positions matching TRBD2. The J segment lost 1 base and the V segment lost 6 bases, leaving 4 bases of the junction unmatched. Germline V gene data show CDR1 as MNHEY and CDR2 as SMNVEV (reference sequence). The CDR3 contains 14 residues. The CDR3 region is CASRKLAAQETQYF. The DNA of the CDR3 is TGTGCCAGCAGGAAACTAGCGGCCCAAGAGACCCAGTACTTC.

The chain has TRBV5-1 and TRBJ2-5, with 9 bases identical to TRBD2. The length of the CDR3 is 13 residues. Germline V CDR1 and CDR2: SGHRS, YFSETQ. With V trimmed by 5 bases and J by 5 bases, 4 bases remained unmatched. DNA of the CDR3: TGCGCCAGCAGTAGCGGGAGTGGGGAGACCCAGTACTTC. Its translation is CASSSGSGETQYF.